These T cell receptor beta chains were read from a single sample in a study of response to subunit inactivated influenza vaccine. TCRdb ran MiXCR on the RT-PCR reads and lists one entry per CDR3 protein. Of about 780,000 distinct CDR3 sequences in the sample, under 20% were seen once. This sample comprised PBMCs from blood, obtained 5 days after vaccination. These receptors all stem from a man in his fifties who received an inactivated influenza vaccine. The CDR3 runs from the conserved cysteine through the conserved F or W. The D gene is left open where the match is weak. For some rows the clone size is stated as once, few or many, or as a class when expanded; others skip it.

D	size	V	J	CDR3	DNA
.	.	TRBV4-3	TRBJ1-6	CASSQEPNSPLHF	TGCGCCAGCAGCCAAGAACCTAATTCACCCCTCCACTTT
TRBD2	.	TRBV11-2	TRBJ2-3	CASSLVGTSADTQYF	TGTGCCAGCAGCTTAGTAGGGACTAGCGCAGATACGCAGTATTTT
TRBD1	few	TRBV20-1	TRBJ2-7	CSAGDRDWGPSYEQYF	TGCAGTGCTGGGGACAGGGACTGGGGGCCCTCCTACGAGCAGTACTTC
TRBD2	.	TRBV4-2	TRBJ2-1	CASSQLGTSGNNEQFF	TGTGCCAGCAGCCAACTTGGGACTAGCGGAAACAATGAGCAGTTCTTC
TRBD1	.	TRBV27	TRBJ1-6	CASSQPTGESNNSPLHF	TGTGCCAGCAGTCAGCCCACAGGGGAGAGTAATAATTCACCCCTCCACTTT
.	.	TRBV24-1	TRBJ2-7	CATTLGGISYEQYF	TGTGCCACCACCTTAGGCGGGATTTCTTACGAGCAGTACTTC
TRBD1	.	TRBV12-3/TRBV12-4	TRBJ1-6	CASSPRDRGTPLHF	TGTGCCAGCAGCCCCAGGGACAGGGGGACACCCCTCCACTTT
.	.	TRBV12-3/TRBV12-4	TRBJ1-2	CASSPSGGIYGYTF	TGTGCCAGCAGTCCATCGGGGGGGATCTATGGCTACACCTTC
.	few	TRBV3-1	TRBJ1-3	CASSHGGRTHSGNTIYF	TGTGCCAGCAGCCATGGGGGACGGACCCACTCTGGAAACACCATATATTTT
.	few	TRBV20-1	TRBJ1-1	CSPGDTEAFF	TGCAGTCCTGGGGACACTGAAGCTTTCTTT
.	few	TRBV5-5	TRBJ2-1	CASSSLRSNEQFF	TGTGCCAGCAGCTCCCTACGGAGCAATGAGCAGTTCTTC
TRBD2	.	TRBV5-5	TRBJ2-3	CASSLLQRGIDTQYF	TGTGCCAGCAGCTTGCTCCAGCGGGGGATAGATACGCAGTATTTT
.	.	TRBV6-5	TRBJ2-3	CASSYSGGTTDTQYF	TGTGCCAGCAGTTACTCAGGCGGGACCACAGATACGCAGTATTTT
TRBD2	.	TRBV2	TRBJ2-7	CASVASGIPEQYF	TGTGCCAGCGTCGCTAGCGGGATCCCCGAGCAGTACTTC
.	few	TRBV20-1	TRBJ2-7	CSASLRAPPEQYF	TGCAGTGCTAGTTTGCGGGCTCCACCCGAGCAGTACTTC
.	.	TRBV10-3	TRBJ2-2	CAISNAPGLTVFRATGELFF	TGTGCCATCAGTAACGCCCCGGGACTTACAGTTTTCCGCGCCACCGGGGAGCTGTTTTTT